This TCR beta chain was observed in a study of T cells in Graves' hyperthyroidism and ophthalmopathy. Amplified TCR beta CDR3 regions came from RNA transcripts. Using the HTBI primer set, a first-round RT-PCR was run on the TCR CDR3. Using its own MiXCR run on the multiplex PCR reads, TCRdb lists one record per CDR3 protein. The sample holds under 800,000 distinct CDR3 sequences; approximately 15% are singletons and the top ten take 10%. General study results and limits: A model using 13 V-J features told ophthalmopathy apart from stable hyperthyroidism.

The sample holds a few counts of this clonotype. Its target is not known. Patients were excluded because of uncontrolled infection, other autoimmune disease, pregnancy or lactation. This CDR3 contains 16 residues. V was clipped by 2 bases and J by 1 base, with 14 bases between them. CDR1 is SGHDN and CDR2 is FVKESK in the germline V gene. The V and J genes are TRBV14 and TRBJ2-5, with D possibly TRBD2 on 5 matching bases. This TCR came from a woman between 18 and 29 years old with Graves' hyperthyroidism. The sample comprised blood. CDR3 in DNA: TGTGCCAGCAGCCAATCAATTAGCGTTAGCCAAGAGACCCAGTACTTC. Translated, it gives CASSQSISVSQETQYF.